Listed below are T cell receptor beta chains from one sample, sequenced in a study of shared T cell receptors in the human thymus. Assay used: immunoSEQ multiplex PCR; TCRdb lists only in-frame clones, some missing. The data hold some 640,000 clones, with around 87% observed a single time. The same data also went into a second study, on human thymus T cells.

Sequencing used thymocytes. These receptors were taken from a boy less than two years old with a congenital heart defect. The CDR3 runs from the conserved cysteine through the conserved F or W. A D gene is named only where the DNA matches it firmly. The size of a clone is reported for some rows only, either as once, few or many, or as a class for expanded clones.

clone_size: NA; v_call: TRBV28; j_call: TRBJ1-5; d_call: TRBD1; cdr3_aa: CASSSTGANSNQPQHF; cdr3_nt: TGTGCCAGCAGTTCAACAGGGGCCAATAGCAATCAGCCCCAGCATTTT
clone_size: NA; v_call: TRBV6-5; j_call: TRBJ2-3; d_call: NA; cdr3_aa: CASSLRENTDTQYF; cdr3_nt: TGTGCCAGCAGTCTTAGAGAAAACACAGATACGCAGTATTTT
clone_size: NA; v_call: TRBV12-5; j_call: TRBJ1-1; d_call: NA; cdr3_aa: CASAPLRGRLPEAFF; cdr3_nt: TGTGCTAGTGCCCCCCTCAGGGGTCGACTTCCTGAAGCTTTCTTT
clone_size: once; v_call: TRBV2; j_call: TRBJ2-7; d_call: TRBD2; cdr3_aa: CASSEGSGGFYEQYF; cdr3_nt: TGTGCCAGCAGTGAGGGAAGCGGGGGGTTCTACGAGCAGTACTTC
clone_size: few; v_call: TRBV18; j_call: TRBJ1-4; d_call: NA; cdr3_aa: CASSPNRVEEKLFF; cdr3_nt: TGTGCCAGCTCACCCAATCGGGTAGAGGAAAAACTGTTTTTT
clone_size: NA; v_call: TRBV2; j_call: TRBJ2-1; d_call: NA; cdr3_aa: CASSPRQLISYNEQFF; cdr3_nt: TGTGCCAGCAGCCCTAGACAGCTTATCTCCTACAATGAGCAGTTCTTC
clone_size: NA; v_call: TRBV7-9; j_call: TRBJ2-1; d_call: NA; cdr3_aa: CASTRDYYNEQFF; cdr3_nt: TGTGCCAGCACCCGAGATTACTACAATGAGCAGTTCTTC
clone_size: NA; v_call: TRBV4-2; j_call: TRBJ2-1; d_call: NA; cdr3_aa: CASSQDFSEQFF; cdr3_nt: TGTGCCAGCAGCCAAGATTTTAGTGAGCAGTTCTTC
clone_size: NA; v_call: TRBV6-1; j_call: TRBJ2-4; d_call: NA; cdr3_aa: CASMHNLIAKNIQYF; cdr3_nt: TGTGCCAGCATGCACAATTTAATAGCCAAAAACATTCAGTACTTC
clone_size: NA; v_call: TRBV5-8; j_call: TRBJ1-2; d_call: TRBD1; cdr3_aa: CASRDRDRGTANYGYTF; cdr3_nt: TGTGCCAGCAGGGACCGGGACAGGGGGACGGCTAACTATGGCTACACCTTC
clone_size: NA; v_call: TRBV4-3; j_call: TRBJ2-5; d_call: TRBD1; cdr3_aa: CASSQVSSRTGAEETQYF; cdr3_nt: TGCGCCAGCAGCCAAGTGTCTAGCCGGACAGGGGCGGAAGAGACCCAGTACTTC
clone_size: NA; v_call: TRBV27; j_call: TRBJ1-2; d_call: NA; cdr3_aa: CASSWGLEHGYTF; cdr3_nt: TGTGCCAGCAGTTGGGGACTCGAGCATGGCTACACCTTC
clone_size: NA; v_call: TRBV11-2; j_call: TRBJ1-2; d_call: NA; cdr3_aa: CASTATGLNGYTF; cdr3_nt: TGTGCCAGCACTGCAACAGGGCTCAATGGCTACACCTTC
clone_size: NA; v_call: TRBV29-1; j_call: TRBJ2-2; d_call: TRBD1; cdr3_aa: CSVTGTGTGELFF; cdr3_nt: TGCAGCGTTACCGGGACAGGGACCGGGGAGCTGTTTTTT
clone_size: NA; v_call: TRBV4-2; j_call: TRBJ2-1; d_call: NA; cdr3_aa: CASSQDFNRPSSYNEQFF; cdr3_nt: TGTGCCAGCAGCCAAGATTTCAACCGCCCTAGCTCCTACAATGAGCAGTTCTTC
clone_size: NA; v_call: TRBV4-3; j_call: TRBJ2-6; d_call: NA; cdr3_aa: CASSLSPSSGANVLTF; cdr3_nt: TGCGCCAGCAGCCTCAGCCCTAGCTCTGGGGCCAACGTCCTGACTTTC
clone_size: NA; v_call: TRBV11-3; j_call: TRBJ2-1; d_call: NA; cdr3_aa: CASSFGGREDNEQFF; cdr3_nt: TGTGCCAGCAGCTTCGGGGGAAGGGAGGACAATGAGCAGTTCTTC
clone_size: NA; v_call: TRBV5-4; j_call: TRBJ2-2; d_call: NA; cdr3_aa: CASSITGTTGELFF; cdr3_nt: TGTGCCAGCAGCATCACAGGGACCACCGGGGAGCTGTTTTTT
clone_size: NA; v_call: TRBV25-1; j_call: TRBJ2-1; d_call: NA; cdr3_aa: CASSEYRDTAYNEQFF; cdr3_nt: TGTGCCAGCAGTGAATACAGGGACACAGCCTACAATGAGCAGTTCTTC
clone_size: NA; v_call: TRBV10-3; j_call: TRBJ2-5; d_call: NA; cdr3_aa: CAINWRPGETQYF; cdr3_nt: TGTGCCATCAATTGGAGGCCCGGGGAGACCCAGTACTTC
clone_size: NA; v_call: TRBV7-8; j_call: TRBJ2-1; d_call: TRBD2; cdr3_aa: CASSLGDYPPNNEQFF; cdr3_nt: TGTGCCAGCAGCTTAGGGGACTACCCTCCGAACAATGAGCAGTTCTTC
clone_size: NA; v_call: TRBV14; j_call: TRBJ2-1; d_call: TRBD2; cdr3_aa: CASSQASGGPNEQFF; cdr3_nt: TGTGCCAGCAGCCAAGCCAGCGGGGGCCCCAATGAGCAGTTCTTC
clone_size: NA; v_call: TRBV7-6; j_call: TRBJ2-3; d_call: TRBD1; cdr3_aa: CASRQRDRGTDTQYF; cdr3_nt: TGTGCCAGCAGACAAAGGGACAGGGGTACAGATACGCAGTATTTT
clone_size: NA; v_call: TRBV28; j_call: TRBJ1-4; d_call: NA; cdr3_aa: CASSRGGTNEKLFF; cdr3_nt: TGTGCCAGCAGCCGTGGAGGGACTAATGAAAAACTGTTTTTT
clone_size: NA; v_call: TRBV18; j_call: TRBJ2-2; d_call: TRBD1; cdr3_aa: CASSPRQGRNTGELFF; cdr3_nt: TGTGCCAGCTCACCAAGACAGGGGCGGAACACCGGGGAGCTGTTTTTT
clone_size: once; v_call: TRBV29-1; j_call: TRBJ2-3; d_call: TRBD2; cdr3_aa: CSVERLAGVCCTDTQYF; cdr3_nt: TGCAGCGTTGAACGACTAGCGGGAGTTTGTTGTACAGATACGCAGTATTTT
clone_size: NA; v_call: TRBV6-1; j_call: TRBJ1-5; d_call: NA; cdr3_aa: CASSDRVVFNQPQHF; cdr3_nt: TGTGCCAGCAGTGACCGGGTCGTGTTCAATCAGCCCCAGCATTTT
clone_size: NA; v_call: TRBV27; j_call: TRBJ1-5; d_call: TRBD1; cdr3_aa: CASSPVSGQGVLEQPQHF; cdr3_nt: TGTGCCAGCAGTCCGGTGTCGGGACAGGGGGTCCTGGAGCAGCCCCAGCATTTT
clone_size: NA; v_call: TRBV9; j_call: TRBJ2-3; d_call: NA; cdr3_aa: CASSPRDSLSTDTQYF; cdr3_nt: TGTGCCAGCAGCCCGCGAGATAGTTTAAGCACAGATACGCAGTATTTT
clone_size: NA; v_call: TRBV4-3; j_call: TRBJ1-2; d_call: TRBD1; cdr3_aa: CASSQTHPRRTGSDYGYTF; cdr3_nt: TGCGCCAGCAGCCAGACACACCCCCGGAGGACAGGGTCTGACTATGGCTACACCTTC
clone_size: NA; v_call: TRBV7-9; j_call: TRBJ2-3; d_call: NA; cdr3_aa: CASTDSFWGDTQYF; cdr3_nt: TGTGCCAGCACAGACAGCTTTTGGGGAGATACGCAGTATTTT
clone_size: NA; v_call: TRBV5-6; j_call: TRBJ2-5; d_call: TRBD2; cdr3_aa: CASSLGLAGGRRETQYF; cdr3_nt: TGTGCCAGCAGCTTGGGACTAGCGGGAGGGAGGAGAGAGACCCAGTACTTC
clone_size: NA; v_call: TRBV6-4; j_call: TRBJ1-2; d_call: TRBD1; cdr3_aa: CASRTGQGDGHGYTF; cdr3_nt: TGTGCCAGCAGAACTGGACAGGGTGATGGTCATGGCTACACCTTC
clone_size: once; v_call: TRBV18; j_call: TRBJ1-1; d_call: TRBD1; cdr3_aa: CASSPFQGDTEAFF; cdr3_nt: TGTGCCAGCTCACCATTCCAGGGGGACACTGAAGCTTTCTTT
clone_size: NA; v_call: TRBV7-2; j_call: TRBJ2-7; d_call: TRBD1; cdr3_aa: CASSPRDRLEQYF; cdr3_nt: TGTGCCAGCAGCCCTCGGGACAGGCTTGAGCAGTACTTC
clone_size: NA; v_call: TRBV16; j_call: TRBJ1-2; d_call: NA; cdr3_aa: CASSQACEHGYTF; cdr3_nt: TGTGCCAGCAGCCAAGCCTGTGAGCATGGCTACACCTTC
clone_size: NA; v_call: TRBV28; j_call: TRBJ2-5; d_call: TRBD2; cdr3_aa: CASNFGGSTETQYF; cdr3_nt: TGTGCCAGCAACTTTGGCGGGAGCACAGAGACCCAGTACTTC
clone_size: NA; v_call: TRBV30; j_call: TRBJ1-1; d_call: NA; cdr3_aa: CAWSGLEAFF; cdr3_nt: TGTGCCTGGAGCGGCCTGGAGGCTTTCTTT
clone_size: few; v_call: TRBV28; j_call: TRBJ1-2; d_call: TRBD1; cdr3_aa: CASSPRTGRFGYGYTF; cdr3_nt: TGTGCCAGCAGCCCACGGACAGGGAGGTTCGGCTATGGCTACACCTTC
clone_size: NA; v_call: TRBV5-6; j_call: TRBJ2-7; d_call: TRBD1; cdr3_aa: CASRKTGSSYEQYF; cdr3_nt: TGTGCCAGCAGGAAGACAGGGAGCTCCTACGAGCAGTACTTC
clone_size: NA; v_call: TRBV4-3; j_call: TRBJ2-3; d_call: TRBD1; cdr3_aa: CASSQAERDRLSTDTQYF; cdr3_nt: TGCGCCAGCAGCCAAGCCGAACGGGACAGGCTGAGCACAGATACGCAGTATTTT
clone_size: few; v_call: TRBV19; j_call: TRBJ1-6; d_call: NA; cdr3_aa: CASSIPLRNSPLHF; cdr3_nt: TGTGCCAGTAGTATCCCCCTTCGGAATTCACCCCTCCACTTT
clone_size: NA; v_call: TRBV14; j_call: TRBJ2-1; d_call: TRBD2; cdr3_aa: CASSQQTRSTSGREDEQFF; cdr3_nt: TGTGCCAGCAGCCAACAGACCCGATCGACTAGCGGGAGGGAGGATGAGCAGTTCTTC
clone_size: NA; v_call: TRBV28; j_call: TRBJ2-7; d_call: NA; cdr3_aa: CASSYSRGSSYEQYF; cdr3_nt: TGTGCCAGCAGCTACTCCAGGGGTAGCTCCTACGAGCAGTACTTC
clone_size: NA; v_call: TRBV28; j_call: TRBJ1-1; d_call: NA; cdr3_aa: CASSLVRPQGRQMNTEAFF; cdr3_nt: TGTGCCAGCAGTTTAGTTAGACCCCAGGGCCGCCAGATGAACACTGAAGCTTTCTTT
clone_size: NA; v_call: TRBV6-5; j_call: TRBJ1-5; d_call: TRBD1; cdr3_aa: CASSSGQGHSNQPQHF; cdr3_nt: TGTGCCAGCAGTTCGGGACAGGGACATAGCAATCAGCCCCAGCATTTT
clone_size: NA; v_call: TRBV28; j_call: TRBJ2-4; d_call: NA; cdr3_aa: CAISDGGAKNIQYF; cdr3_nt: TGTGCCATCTCAGATGGGGGGGCCAAAAACATTCAGTACTTC
clone_size: once; v_call: TRBV13; j_call: TRBJ2-7; d_call: NA; cdr3_aa: CASSSTPKPKYSYEQYF; cdr3_nt: TGTGCCAGCAGCTCAACCCCCAAGCCTAAATACTCCTACGAGCAGTACTTC
clone_size: NA; v_call: TRBV7-2; j_call: TRBJ2-5; d_call: TRBD2; cdr3_aa: CASSLGRGGPGETQYF; cdr3_nt: TGTGCCAGCAGCTTAGGTCGCGGGGGGCCGGGGGAGACCCAGTACTTC
clone_size: NA; v_call: TRBV18; j_call: TRBJ2-7; d_call: NA; cdr3_aa: CASSQGGGRSYEQYF; cdr3_nt: TGTGCCAGCTCCCAAGGGGGGGGCCGGTCCTACGAGCAGTACTTC
clone_size: NA; v_call: TRBV27; j_call: TRBJ2-4; d_call: TRBD1; cdr3_aa: CASSSTGSKNIQYF; cdr3_nt: TGTGCCAGCAGCTCGACAGGGTCCAAAAACATTCAGTACTTC
clone_size: NA; v_call: TRBV2; j_call: TRBJ1-1; d_call: NA; cdr3_aa: CASRAGRNTEAFF; cdr3_nt: TGTGCCAGCAGAGCCGGGAGGAACACTGAAGCTTTCTTT